This entry is about one T cell receptor (beta chain). The target antigen is unknown. Germline V gives CDR1 SGHTA, CDR2 FQGNSA. This CDR3 contains 12 residues. V lost 3 bases, J lost 11 bases, and 11 bases lay in between. These data come from a study of CD8 T cells in Susac syndrome. Reverse transcription of roughly 0.5 to 1 ug RNA was performed with random hexamers. Multiplex PCR with immunoSEQ amplified the TCR beta CDR3 across 54 Vbeta and 13 Jbeta. In TCRdb, the immunoSEQ multiplex PCR reads were re-called with MiXCR into one record per CDR3 protein. In the table there are about 190,000 distinct CDR3 sequences, about 93% of which are singletons. The study, taken as a whole, reports: It was acknowledged by the study that relatively few individuals were included in its TCR sequencing and HLA analysis.

FACS enriched CD8+ TEMRA cells, while bulk CD8+ and CD4+ were negatively isolated. The TCR was taken from a human donor in good health. The specimen was CD4+ T cells from PBMCs. The chain joins TRBV7-2 to TRBJ1-3, with no clear D. The CDR3 loop is CASSLDRNAIYF. For the CDR3, the DNA is TGTGCCAGCAGCTTGGACCGGAACGCCATATATTTT.